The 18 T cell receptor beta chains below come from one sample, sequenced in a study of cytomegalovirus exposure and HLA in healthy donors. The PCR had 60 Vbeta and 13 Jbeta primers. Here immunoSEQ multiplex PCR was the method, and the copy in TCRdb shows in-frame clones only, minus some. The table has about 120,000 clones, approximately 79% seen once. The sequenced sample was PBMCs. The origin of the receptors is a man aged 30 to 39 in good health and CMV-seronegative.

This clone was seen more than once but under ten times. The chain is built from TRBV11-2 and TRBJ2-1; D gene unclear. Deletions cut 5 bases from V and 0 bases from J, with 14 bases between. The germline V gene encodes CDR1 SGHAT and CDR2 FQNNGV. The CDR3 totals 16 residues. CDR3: CASSPPGGSSYNEQFF. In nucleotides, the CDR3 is TGTGCCAGCAGCCCCCCCGGTGGTAGCTCCTACAATGAGCAGTTCTTC.

The CDR3 is CASRLRGVFTDTQYF. The CDR3 DNA follows: TGTGCCAGCAGGCTCCGGGGGGTCTTCACAGATACGCAGTATTTT. The chain combines TRBV6-4 with TRBJ2-3, with TRBD2 matching 7 bases. This CDR3 comprises 15 residues. The V segment lost 6 bases and the J segment 2 bases; nucleotides outside the gene matches: 8. Germline CDR1 and CDR2: MRHNA and SNTAGT.

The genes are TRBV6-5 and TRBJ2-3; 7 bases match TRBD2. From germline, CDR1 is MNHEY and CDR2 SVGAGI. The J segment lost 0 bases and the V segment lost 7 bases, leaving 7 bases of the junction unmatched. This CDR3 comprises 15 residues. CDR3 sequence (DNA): TGTGCCAGCACCCTCCGGGGACTAAGCACAGATACGCAGTATTTT. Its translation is CASTLRGLSTDTQYF.

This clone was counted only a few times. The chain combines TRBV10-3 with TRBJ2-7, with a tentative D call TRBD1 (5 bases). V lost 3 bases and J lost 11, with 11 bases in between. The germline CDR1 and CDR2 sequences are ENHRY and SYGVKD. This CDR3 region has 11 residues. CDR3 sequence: CAISESGMKYF. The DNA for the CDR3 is TGTGCCATCAGTGAATCAGGGATGAAGTACTTC.

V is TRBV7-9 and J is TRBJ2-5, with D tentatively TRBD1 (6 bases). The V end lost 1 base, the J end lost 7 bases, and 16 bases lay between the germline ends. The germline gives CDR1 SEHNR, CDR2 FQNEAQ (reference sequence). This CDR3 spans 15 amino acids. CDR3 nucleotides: TGTGCCAGCAGCTTAGTTTCTGGCGTCAGGGGGACCCAGTACTTC. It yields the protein CASSLVSGVRGTQYF.

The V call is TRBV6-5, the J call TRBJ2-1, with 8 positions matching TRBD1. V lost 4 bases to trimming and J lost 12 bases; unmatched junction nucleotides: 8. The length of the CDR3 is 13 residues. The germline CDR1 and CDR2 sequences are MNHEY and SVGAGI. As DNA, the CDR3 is TGTGCCAGCAGTTTACCGGGACAGGCTCCGCAGTTCTTC. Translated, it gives CASSLPGQAPQFF.

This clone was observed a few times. The CDR3 sequence is CASSEGTGTGANVLTF. CDR3 bases: TGTGCCAGCAGTGAGGGGACAGGGACTGGGGCCAACGTCCTGACTTTC. The chain recombines TRBV6-4 with TRBJ2-6; 9 positions match TRBD1. The CDR3 runs to 16 residues. The V and J ends lost 3 bases and 2 bases, in that order; junction bases with no gene match: 2. Germline lookup yields CDR1 MRHNA and CDR2 SNTAGT.

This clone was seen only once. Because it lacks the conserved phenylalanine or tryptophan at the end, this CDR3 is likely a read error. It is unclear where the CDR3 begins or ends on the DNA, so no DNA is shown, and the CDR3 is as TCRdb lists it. The chain's CDR3 is CASSPSRLAGGPQVL. The chain has TRBV7-2 and TRBJ2-7; no check of the table's D call, TRBD2, against the DNA was made. The CDR3 spans 15 residues, counting both ends. Germline CDR1 and CDR2: SGHTA and FQGNSA.

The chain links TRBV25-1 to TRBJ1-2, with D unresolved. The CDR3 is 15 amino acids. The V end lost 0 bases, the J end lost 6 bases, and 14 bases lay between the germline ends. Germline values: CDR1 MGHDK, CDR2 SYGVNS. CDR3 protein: CASSEYEGANNGYTF. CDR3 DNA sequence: TGTGCCAGCAGTGAATATGAGGGAGCGAATAATGGCTACACCTTC.

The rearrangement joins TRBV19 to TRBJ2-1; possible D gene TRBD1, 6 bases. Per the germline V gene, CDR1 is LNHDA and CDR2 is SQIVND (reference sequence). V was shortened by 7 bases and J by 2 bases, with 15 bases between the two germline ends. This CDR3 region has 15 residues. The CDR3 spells CASTPIGGPYNEQFF. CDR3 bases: TGTGCCAGTACCCCGATTGGGGGCCCCTACAATGAGCAGTTCTTC.

The CDR3 DNA reads as TGTGCCAGCAGCGCTAGGGACAGGGGCTACGAGCAGTACTTC. Its translation: CASSARDRGYEQYF. The chain is built from TRBV7-3 and TRBJ2-7, with 10 positions matching TRBD1. This CDR3 contains 14 residues. The junction had 4 bases not matched to a gene; V was cut back by 5 bases and J by 3 bases. The germline V gene encodes CDR1 SGHTA and CDR2 FQGTGA.

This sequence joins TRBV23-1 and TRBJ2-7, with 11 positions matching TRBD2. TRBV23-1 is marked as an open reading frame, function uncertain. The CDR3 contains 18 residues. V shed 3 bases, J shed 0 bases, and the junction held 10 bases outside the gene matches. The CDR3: CASSHYRLAGPLSYEQYF. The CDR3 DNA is TGCGCCAGCAGTCATTATAGACTAGCGGGGCCCCTCTCCTACGAGCAGTACTTC.

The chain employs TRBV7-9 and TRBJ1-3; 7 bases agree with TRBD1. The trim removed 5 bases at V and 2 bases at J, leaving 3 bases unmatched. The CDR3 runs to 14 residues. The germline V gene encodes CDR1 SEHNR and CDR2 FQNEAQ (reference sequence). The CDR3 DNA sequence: TGTGCCAGCAGCCGAGGGACAGCTGGAAACACCATATATTTT. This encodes CASSRGTAGNTIYF.

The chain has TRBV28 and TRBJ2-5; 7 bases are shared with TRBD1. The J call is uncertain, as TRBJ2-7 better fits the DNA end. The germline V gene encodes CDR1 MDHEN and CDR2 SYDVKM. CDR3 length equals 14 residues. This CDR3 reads CASSLWDSSYEQYF. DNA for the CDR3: TGTGCCAGCAGTTTGTGGGACAGCTCCTACGAGCAGTACTTC.

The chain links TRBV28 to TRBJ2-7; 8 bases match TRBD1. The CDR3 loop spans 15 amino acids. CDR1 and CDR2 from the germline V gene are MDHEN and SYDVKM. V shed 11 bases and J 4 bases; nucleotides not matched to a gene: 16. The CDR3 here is CASLSPGTGRYEQYF. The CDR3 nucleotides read TGTGCCTCACTCTCCCCTGGGACAGGAAGATACGAGCAGTACTTC.

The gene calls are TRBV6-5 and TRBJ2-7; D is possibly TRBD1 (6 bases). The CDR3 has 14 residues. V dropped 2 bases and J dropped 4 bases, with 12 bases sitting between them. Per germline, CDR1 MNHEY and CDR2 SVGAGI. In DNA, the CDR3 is TGTGCCAGCAGTTACAGGGGGAGACCTTACGAGCAGTACTTC. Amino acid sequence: CASSYRGRPYEQYF.

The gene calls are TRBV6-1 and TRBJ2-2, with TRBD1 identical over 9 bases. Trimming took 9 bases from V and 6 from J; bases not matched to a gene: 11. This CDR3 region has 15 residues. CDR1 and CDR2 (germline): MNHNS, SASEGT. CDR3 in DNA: TGTGCCAGTGAGCGTCACAGGGGGCTTCCCGGGGAGCTGTTTTTT. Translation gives CASERHRGLPGELFF.

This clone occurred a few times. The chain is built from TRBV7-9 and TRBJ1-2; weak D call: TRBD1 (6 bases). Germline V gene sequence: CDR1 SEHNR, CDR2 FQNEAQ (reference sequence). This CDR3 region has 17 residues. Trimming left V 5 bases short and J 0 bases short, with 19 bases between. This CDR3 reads CASSPPGTPTANYGYTF. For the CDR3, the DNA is TGTGCCAGCAGCCCCCCCGGGACACCCACAGCTAACTATGGCTACACCTTC.